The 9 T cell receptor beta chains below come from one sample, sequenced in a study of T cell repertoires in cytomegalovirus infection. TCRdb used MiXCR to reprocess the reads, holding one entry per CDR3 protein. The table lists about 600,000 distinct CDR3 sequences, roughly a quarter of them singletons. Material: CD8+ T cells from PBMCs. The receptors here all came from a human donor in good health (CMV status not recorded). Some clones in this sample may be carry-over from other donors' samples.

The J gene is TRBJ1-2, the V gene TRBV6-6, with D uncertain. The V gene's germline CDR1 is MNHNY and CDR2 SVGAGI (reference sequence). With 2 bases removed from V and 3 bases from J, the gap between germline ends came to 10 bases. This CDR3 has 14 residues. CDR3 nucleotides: TGTGCCAGCAGTTACCCGGCAGTCGACTATGGCTACACCTTC. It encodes CASSYPAVDYGYTF.

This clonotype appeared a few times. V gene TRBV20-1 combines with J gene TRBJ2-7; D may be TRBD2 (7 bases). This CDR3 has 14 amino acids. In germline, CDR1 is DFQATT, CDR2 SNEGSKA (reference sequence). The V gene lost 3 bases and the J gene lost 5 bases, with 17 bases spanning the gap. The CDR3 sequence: CSAREGGARNEQYV. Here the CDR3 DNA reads TGCAGTGCTAGGGAAGGGGGGGCGAGGAACGAGCAGTACGTC.

The CDR3 DNA follows: TGTGCCAGCAGCTTAGCGGGCCCGAAAGAGACCCAGTACTTC. Protein product: CASSLAGPKETQYF. The J gene is TRBJ2-5, the V gene TRBV11-1; no definite D call. The CDR3 contains 14 residues. Trimming shortened V by 0 bases and J by 3 bases, and 8 bases separated the two germline ends. CDR1 and CDR2 from the germline V gene are SGHAT and FQDESV (reference sequence).

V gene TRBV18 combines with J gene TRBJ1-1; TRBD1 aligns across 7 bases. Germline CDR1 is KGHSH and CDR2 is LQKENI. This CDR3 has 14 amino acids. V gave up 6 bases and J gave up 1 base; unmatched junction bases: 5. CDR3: CASSLDRKNTEAFF. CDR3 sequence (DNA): TGTGCCAGCTCCTTGGACAGGAAGAACACTGAAGCTTTCTTT.

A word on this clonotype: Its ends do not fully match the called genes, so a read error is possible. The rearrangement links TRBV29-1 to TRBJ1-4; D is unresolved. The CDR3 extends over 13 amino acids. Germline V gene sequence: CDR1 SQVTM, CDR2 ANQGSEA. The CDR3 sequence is CRVEEAGYEKLFF. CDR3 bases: TGCCGCGTTGAAGAGGCTGGGTATGAAAAACTGTTTTTT. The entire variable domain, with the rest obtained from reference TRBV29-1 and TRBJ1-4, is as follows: SAVISQKPSRDICQRGTSLTIQCQVDSQVTMMFWYRQQPGQSLTLIATANQGSEATYESGFVIDKFPISRPNLTFSTLTVSNMSPEDSSIYLCRVEEAGYEKLFFGSGTQLSVL.

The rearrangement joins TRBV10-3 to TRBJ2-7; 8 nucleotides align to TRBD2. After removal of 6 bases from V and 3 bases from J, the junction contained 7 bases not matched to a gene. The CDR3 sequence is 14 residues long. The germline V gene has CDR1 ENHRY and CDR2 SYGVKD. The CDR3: CAIRTGTRYYEQYF. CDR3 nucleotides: TGTGCCATCAGAACCGGGACTAGATACTACGAGCAGTACTTC.

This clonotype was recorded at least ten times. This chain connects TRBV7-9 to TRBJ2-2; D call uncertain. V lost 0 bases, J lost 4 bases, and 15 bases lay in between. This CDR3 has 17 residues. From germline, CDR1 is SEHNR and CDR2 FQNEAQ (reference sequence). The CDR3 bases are TGTGCCAGCAGCTTAGCGAGGCGTCAGTATATCACCGGGGAGCTGTTTTTT. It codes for CASSLARRQYITGELFF.

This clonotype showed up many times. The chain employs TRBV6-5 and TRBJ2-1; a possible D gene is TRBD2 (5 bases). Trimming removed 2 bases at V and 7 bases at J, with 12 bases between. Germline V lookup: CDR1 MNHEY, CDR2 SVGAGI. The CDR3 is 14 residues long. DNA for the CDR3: TGTGCCAGCAGTTACCGCGGAGGTAGGAATGAGCAGTTCTTC. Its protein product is CASSYRGGRNEQFF.

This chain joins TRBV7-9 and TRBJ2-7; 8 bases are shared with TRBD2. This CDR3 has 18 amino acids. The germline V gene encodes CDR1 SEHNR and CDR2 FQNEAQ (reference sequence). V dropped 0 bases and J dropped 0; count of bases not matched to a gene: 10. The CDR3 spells CASSLAPFSGGLSYEQYF. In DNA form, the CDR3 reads TGTGCCAGCAGCTTAGCGCCCTTCAGCGGGGGCCTCTCCTACGAGCAGTACTTC.